This passage covers 9 T cell receptor beta chains from one sample sequenced in a study of blood T cell repertoires in COVID-19. Only in-frame clones appear in the TCRdb table, and some are missing; sequencing was by immunoSEQ multiplex PCR. The sample records about 200,000 clones, around 80% being singletons. Sequencing input: peripheral blood. The receptors stem from a middle-aged woman with acute or convalescent COVID-19.

This clone was detected only a few times. This chain links TRBV20-1 with TRBJ1-1; no firm D call. This CDR3 has 13 residues. V lost 3 bases, J lost 1 base, and 9 bases lay in between. Looked up from germline, CDR1 is DFQATT and CDR2 is SNEGSKA (reference sequence). This CDR3 is CSASRTGNTEAFF. In DNA form, the CDR3 reads TGCAGTGCTAGTAGGACTGGGAACACTGAAGCTTTCTTT.

In its sample, this clone was seen once. The chain carries TRBV7-3 and TRBJ2-1; TRBD2 might be the D (7 bases). Trimming removed 4 bases from V and 10 bases from J, with 14 bases in between. This CDR3 has 13 residues. Germline values: CDR1 SGHTA, CDR2 FQGTGA. CDR3 protein: CASSYGGPEEQFF. CDR3 nucleotides: TGTGCCAGCAGCTACGGGGGGCCGGAGGAGCAGTTCTTC.

A few counts support this clone. This chain uses TRBV27 with TRBJ2-7; D uncertain. This CDR3 is built from 16 residues. Germline CDR1 is MNHEY and CDR2 is SMNVEV (reference sequence). Trimming took 7 bases from V and 4 from J, leaving 23 bases between them. The CDR3 nucleotides read TGTGCCAGCAAAAACCGAATTGGGCAGGTATTTTACGAGCAGTACTTC. Its translation is CASKNRIGQVFYEQYF.

V gene TRBV7-2 combines with J gene TRBJ1-6; 9 nucleotides agree with TRBD1. The germline CDR1 and CDR2 sequences are SGHTA and FQGNSA. With V trimmed by 5 bases and J by 7 bases, 6 bases remained unmatched. CDR3 length: 15 residues. The DNA of the CDR3 is TGTGCCAGCAGCCTTGGGACAGGGAGAAATTCACCCCTCCACTTT. Its protein is CASSLGTGRNSPLHF.

This chain uses TRBV5-5 with TRBJ2-7; TRBD2 agrees at 7 bases. The germline V gene has CDR1 SGHKS and CDR2 YYEKEE (reference sequence). With V trimmed by 4 bases and J by 9 bases, 7 bases remained unmatched. The CDR3 consists of 12 residues. The CDR3 DNA sequence: TGTGCCAGCAGCCCTTCTGAGCGGGGGCAGTACTTC. Encoded protein: CASSPSERGQYF.

For the CDR3, the DNA is TGTGCCAGCAGCCGGGACAGAAACAATGAGCAGTTCTTC. The encoded protein is CASSRDRNNEQFF. The rearrangement links TRBV13 to TRBJ2-1, with 7 bases matching TRBD1. This CDR3 is built from 13 residues. Germline assignment: CDR1 PRHDT and CDR2 FYEKMQ (reference sequence). The junction had 3 bases not matched to a gene; V was cut back by 5 bases and J by 5 bases.

This clone was seen a few times. This chain connects TRBV21-1 to TRBJ2-1; the table names TRBD1, a call not compared with the DNA. TRBV21-1 is given as a pseudogene. The CDR3 loop spans 14 amino acids. This CDR3 reads CASPHQTGINEQFF. DNA of the CDR3: TGTGCCAGCCCCCACCAGACAGGCATCAATGAGCAGTTCTTC.

CDR3 loop: CASSSLGGSPLHF. CDR3 sequence (DNA): TGCGCCAGCAGTTCTTTAGGAGGATCACCCCTCCACTTT. V is TRBV5-1 and J is TRBJ1-6, with D uncertain. The V end lost 5 bases, the J end lost 10 bases, and 13 bases lay between the germline ends. Germline-derived CDR1 and CDR2 are SGHRS and YFSETQ. The CDR3 has 13 residues.

The chain employs TRBV6-2 or TRBV6-3 and TRBJ2-7, with D uncertain. The CDR3 extends over 13 amino acids. Germline V lookup: CDR1 MNHEY, CDR2 SVGEGT. Deletions cut 3 bases from V and 6 bases from J, with 12 bases between. CDR3 region: CASSYPPLGEQYF. The CDR3 bases are TGTGCCAGCAGTTATCCCCCCCTCGGCGAGCAGTACTTC.